What follows are 27 T cell receptor beta chains derived from one specimen sequenced in a study of blood T cell repertoires in COVID-19. The data were produced by immunoSEQ multiplex PCR, yet TCRdb's version contains in-frame clones alone and is incomplete. This table holds hundreds of thousands of clones, 88% found once. The source material was peripheral blood. These receptors originate from a young woman with COVID-19, enrolled during active disease.

Only a few counts were recorded for this clone. The chain couples TRBV7-2 to TRBJ2-5, with D perhaps TRBD2 (5 bases). V was pared by 5 bases and J by 2 bases, with 12 bases between. This CDR3 region has 14 residues. Germline-derived CDR1 and CDR2 are SGHTA and FQGNSA. The CDR3 spells CASSPPGFQETQYF. CDR3 bases: TGTGCCAGCAGCCCACCGGGATTTCAAGAGACCCAGTACTTC.

This chain joins TRBV24-1 and TRBJ1-6; 7 bases match TRBD1. The V gene's germline CDR1 is KGHDR and CDR2 SFDVKD. CDR3 length: 13 residues. The CDR3 DNA reads as TGTACTCAGAGGAGGGGGCGGGATTCACCCCTCCACTTT. This sequence encodes CTQRRGRDSPLHF.

The chain carries TRBV15 and TRBJ1-2; 10 bases agree with TRBD1. Germline loops: CDR1 LNHNV, CDR2 YYDKDF (reference sequence). V shed 3 bases and J 8 bases; nucleotides not matched to a gene: 6. CDR3 length equals 14 residues. CDR3 bases: TGTGCCACCAGCAGCCGGGACAGGGGCGAAGGCTACACCTTC. The encoded protein is CATSSRDRGEGYTF.

The chain joins TRBV19 to TRBJ2-7, with TRBD2 matching over 8 bases. V trimming: 3 bases; J trimming: 2 bases; junction bases outside the gene matches: 0. In germline, CDR1 is LNHDA, CDR2 SQIVND (reference sequence). This CDR3 contains 13 residues. The chain's CDR3 is CASSMGLAYEQYF. CDR3 nucleotide sequence: TGTGCCAGTAGTATGGGACTAGCCTACGAGCAGTACTTC.

The CDR3 nucleotides read TGTGCCAGCAGTTTGTCAGGGAATGAAAAACTGTTTTTT. Encoded protein: CASSLSGNEKLFF. The gene calls are TRBV28 and TRBJ1-4, with a weak D call TRBD1 (5 bases). Germline assignment: CDR1 MDHEN and CDR2 SYDVKM. V lost 3 bases, J lost 5 bases, and 7 bases lay in between. The CDR3 consists of 13 residues.

The chain joins TRBV11-2 to TRBJ2-5; D may be TRBD2 (6 bases). Germline V CDR1 and CDR2: SGHAT, FQNNGV. There are 13 residues in the CDR3. The V gene lost 5 bases and the J gene lost 6 bases, with 13 bases spanning the gap. CDR3 sequence: CASSPGVLKTQYF. CDR3 in DNA: TGTGCCAGCAGCCCGGGGGTTCTGAAGACCCAGTACTTC.

The gene calls are TRBV19 and TRBJ2-1; 10 bases agree with TRBD2. The CDR3 extends over 17 amino acids. Germline V gene data show CDR1 as LNHDA and CDR2 as SQIVND (reference sequence). V shed 3 bases and J 4 bases; nucleotides not matched to a gene: 9. CDR3 DNA: TGTGCCAGTAGTATCTCTAGCGGGAGTTCCTTTTACAATGAGCAGTTCTTC. Translating gives CASSISSGSSFYNEQFF.

The sample holds one count of this clone. The V and J genes are TRBV24-1 and TRBJ2-7; 7 nucleotides agree with TRBD1. V dropped 2 bases and J dropped 2; count of bases not matched to a gene: 5. CDR1 and CDR2 (germline): KGHDR, SFDVKD. This CDR3 comprises 15 residues. The CDR3 sequence is CATSDSGQPTYEQYF. CDR3 coding DNA: TGTGCCACCAGTGATTCGGGACAGCCTACCTACGAGCAGTACTTC.

The chain has TRBV24-1 and TRBJ1-2; 8 bases match TRBD1. Germline V gene sequence: CDR1 KGHDR, CDR2 SFDVKD. The CDR3 extends over 16 amino acids. With 4 bases clipped from V and 7 bases from J, the junction kept 13 bases outside the gene matches. The CDR3, as DNA: TGTGCCACCAGTGACCCGAGACAGGGGAACTTCTTTGGCTACACCTTC. This codes for CATSDPRQGNFFGYTF.

The J gene is TRBJ1-2, the V gene TRBV7-2; no clear D gene. Trimming stripped 3 bases from V and 2 bases from J, with 10 bases between. Germline lookup yields CDR1 SGHTA and CDR2 FQGNSA. The CDR3 is made up of 14 amino acids. The CDR3 is CASSFRETNYGYTF. The DNA for the CDR3 is TGTGCCAGCAGCTTTAGGGAGACGAACTATGGCTACACCTTC.

The chain joins TRBV24-1 to TRBJ1-2; a possible D gene is TRBD1 (5 bases). The CDR3 is 17 residues long. Germline V gene sequence: CDR1 KGHDR, CDR2 SFDVKD. Trimming took off 1 base at V and 4 bases at J, with 18 bases between the two ends. The CDR3 DNA is TGTGCCACCAGTGATTTCATCACCCAGAGACAGCTCTATGGCTACACCTTC. It is translated as CATSDFITQRQLYGYTF.

This clone was detected once. The rearrangement links TRBV19 to TRBJ1-1, with 7 bases that match TRBD1. This CDR3 has 16 residues. V was pared by 7 bases and J by 2 bases, with 13 bases of the junction left unmatched. Germline V lookup: CDR1 LNHDA, CDR2 SQIVND (reference sequence). CDR3 DNA: TGTGCCAGTAATCTCCGCCCCGGGACAGTCAACACTGAAGCTTTCTTT. Amino acids: CASNLRPGTVNTEAFF.

CDR3 sequence (DNA): TGCAGCGTTGAAGATCAGGAAGGGGTCAGCACAGATACGCAGTATTTT. Amino acids: CSVEDQEGVSTDTQYF. V and J are TRBV29-1 and TRBJ2-3, with D tentatively TRBD1 (5 bases). Trimming left V 0 bases short and J 0 bases short, with 13 bases between. The CDR3 has 16 amino acids. Per germline, CDR1 SQVTM and CDR2 ANQGSEA.

DNA of the CDR3: TGTGCCAGCAGAACAGCAGGGAGGCCCGACTATGGCTACACCTTC. Encoded protein: CASRTAGRPDYGYTF. The chain carries TRBV2 and TRBJ1-2, with D possibly being TRBD1 (5 bases). V gave up 6 bases and J gave up 3 bases, with 17 bases separating them. The CDR3 is 15 amino acids. Germline V lookup: CDR1 SNHLY, CDR2 FYNNEI.

The sample holds one count of this clone. This chain joins TRBV6-2 or TRBV6-3 and TRBJ1-2, with a weak D call TRBD1 (5 bases). This CDR3 has 16 amino acids. Looked up from germline, CDR1 is MNHEY and CDR2 is SVGEGT. V lost 6 bases, J lost 3 bases, and 20 bases lay in between. The CDR3 nucleotides read TGTGCCAGCAGCCACGCTTCGCAGGGCCATTACTATGGCTACACCTTC. Translating gives CASSHASQGHYYGYTF.

The chain combines TRBV19 with TRBJ1-5, with a weak D call TRBD1 (5 bases). Germline assignment: CDR1 LNHDA and CDR2 SQIVND (reference sequence). This CDR3 contains 14 residues. Deletions cut 6 bases from V and 4 bases from J, with 13 bases between. The CDR3 reads CASRGLGGNQPQHF. DNA of the CDR3: TGTGCCAGTAGGGGGCTGGGGGGGAATCAGCCCCAGCATTTT.

This clone was counted a few times. The J gene is TRBJ2-7, the V gene TRBV23-1; the match to TRBD1 covers 10 bases. TRBV23-1 is flagged as an ORF with uncertain function. The CDR3 extends over 17 amino acids. V lost 4 bases and J lost 2; bases outside the gene matches: 11. CDR3 DNA sequence: TGCGCCAGCAGTCTCGGAAAGAGACAGGGGGCTGCCTACGAGCAGTACTTC. Translated: CASSLGKRQGAAYEQYF.

The V and J genes are TRBV2 and TRBJ1-1; D uncertain. Deletions cut 8 bases from V and 2 bases from J, with 12 bases between. Germline assignment: CDR1 SNHLY and CDR2 FYNNEI. This CDR3 comprises 13 residues. CDR3 region: CASHYLSNTEAFF. CDR3 bases: TGTGCCAGCCACTACTTAAGTAACACTGAAGCTTTCTTT. Full variable domain (remainder filled in from reference TRBV2 and TRBJ1-1): EPEVTQTPSHQVTQMGQEVILRCVPISNHLYFYWYRQILGQKVEFLVSFYNNEISEKSEIFDDQFSVERPDGSNFTLKIRSTKLEDSAMYFCASHYLSNTEAFFGQGTRLTVV.

The table lists this clone with a count of one. The genes are TRBV25-1 and TRBJ1-6; D might be TRBD1 (5 bases). The length of the CDR3 is 15 residues. Deletions cut 6 bases from V and 5 bases from J, with 14 bases between. CDR1 and CDR2 (germline): MGHDK, SYGVNS. CDR3 in DNA: TGTGCCAGCAGCCAGCTGGACAAGGATAATTCACCCCTCCACTTT. Translating it yields CASSQLDKDNSPLHF.

This clone appeared once. The chain uses TRBV5-6 and TRBJ2-2; 8 nucleotides agree with TRBD1. Looked up from germline, CDR1 is SGHDT and CDR2 is YYEEEE. The CDR3 has 16 amino acids. V lost 4 bases and J lost 6; bases outside the gene matches: 11. In nucleotides, the CDR3 is TGTGCCAGCAGCATTCCCCGGACAGGGACCTCCGGGGAGCTGTTTTTT. Translation gives CASSIPRTGTSGELFF.

This clone turned up a few times. The J gene is TRBJ1-1, the V gene TRBV28, with TRBD1 matching over 7 bases. The CDR3 has 17 residues. Germline V gene lookup returns CDR1 MDHEN and CDR2 SYDVKM. Germline trimming cut 5 bases from V and 1 base from J; bases unmatched to any gene: 13. CDR3 DNA: TGTGCCAGCAGTCTCACATTACAGGGGTACTGGAACACTGAAGCTTTCTTT. It translates to CASSLTLQGYWNTEAFF.

The V gene is TRBV5-8, the J gene TRBJ1-4; 7 nucleotides line up with TRBD1. This CDR3 region has 18 residues. Losses at the gene ends were 3 bases for V and 0 bases for J; bases not matched to a gene: 11. Germline V gives CDR1 SGHTS, CDR2 YDEGEE. CDR3: CASSSTTRGYATNEKLFF. The CDR3 DNA reads TGTGCCAGCAGCTCCACCACCAGGGGGTATGCAACTAATGAAAAACTGTTTTTT.

V and J are TRBV11-2 and TRBJ2-1; D might be TRBD2 (6 bases). The germline V gene encodes CDR1 SGHAT and CDR2 FQNNGV. V shed 5 bases and J shed 5 bases, with 19 bases lying between them. CDR3 size: 16 residues. The DNA for the CDR3 is TGTGCCAGCAGCGCCAGCCGAGCCGGGAGAGACAATGAGCAGTTCTTC. It specifies CASSASRAGRDNEQFF.

The chain joins TRBV5-4 to TRBJ1-1; D uncertain. The germline CDR1 and CDR2 sequences are SGHNT and YYREEE (reference sequence). This CDR3 is 15 amino acids long. The germline V and J ends were trimmed by 4 bases and 0 bases, with 13 bases remaining between them. Here the CDR3 DNA reads TGTGCCAGCAGCACTAAGGAACGGTTGAACACTGAAGCTTTCTTT. Translating it yields CASSTKERLNTEAFF.

This chain connects TRBV9 to TRBJ1-2; D call uncertain. Germline CDR1 and CDR2: SGDLS and YYNGEE. The V and J ends lost 3 bases and 6 bases respectively, with 6 bases between them. The CDR3 extends over 11 amino acids. CDR3 sequence reads: CASSASDGYTF. CDR3 bases: TGTGCCAGCAGCGCCTCCGATGGCTACACCTTC.

The V gene is TRBV29-1, the J gene TRBJ2-5; D ambiguous. Between the trimmed V and J ends, which lost 0 bases and 0 bases, there was a span of 8 bases. Per germline, CDR1 SQVTM and CDR2 ANQGSEA. The CDR3 extends over 14 amino acids. CDR3 DNA sequence: TGCAGCGTTGAAGATCGTTCGTACCAAGAGACCCAGTACTTC. It encodes CSVEDRSYQETQYF.

The gene calls are TRBV19 and TRBJ2-1, with 9 bases identical to TRBD1. The CDR3 totals 13 residues. V was pared by 6 bases and J by 8 bases, with 5 bases of the junction left unmatched. CDR1 and CDR2 from the germline V gene are LNHDA and SQIVND (reference sequence). CDR3 bases: TGTGCCAGTAGAACCGGACAGGGGTATGAGCAGTTCTTC. Its protein product is CASRTGQGYEQFF.